This entry concerns a single TCR beta chain. This CDR3 comprises 14 residues. Trimming shortened V by 4 bases and J by 0 bases, and 10 bases separated the two germline ends. The V gene's germline CDR1 is SGHTA and CDR2 FQGNSA. This entry belongs to a study of blood T cell repertoires in COVID-19. How the authors handled the data: Amplifying reference gene primers gave estimates of nucleated cell counts. Profiled with immunoSEQ multiplex PCR; TCRdb holds only in-frame clones, not every one. V and J calls plus clone size are reproduced from that table; the DNA served to infer D and trimming. The sample has 70,000 or so clones; about 91% are singletons.

The rearrangement joins TRBV7-2 to TRBJ2-7, with D perhaps matching TRBD2 (6 bases). The specimen sequenced was peripheral blood. The clonotype was recovered from a woman between 45 and 65 years old with acute or convalescent COVID-19. CDR3 coding DNA: TGTGCCAGCAGCTCGGGACTCAACTCCTACGAGCAGTACTTC. It codes for CASSSGLNSYEQYF.